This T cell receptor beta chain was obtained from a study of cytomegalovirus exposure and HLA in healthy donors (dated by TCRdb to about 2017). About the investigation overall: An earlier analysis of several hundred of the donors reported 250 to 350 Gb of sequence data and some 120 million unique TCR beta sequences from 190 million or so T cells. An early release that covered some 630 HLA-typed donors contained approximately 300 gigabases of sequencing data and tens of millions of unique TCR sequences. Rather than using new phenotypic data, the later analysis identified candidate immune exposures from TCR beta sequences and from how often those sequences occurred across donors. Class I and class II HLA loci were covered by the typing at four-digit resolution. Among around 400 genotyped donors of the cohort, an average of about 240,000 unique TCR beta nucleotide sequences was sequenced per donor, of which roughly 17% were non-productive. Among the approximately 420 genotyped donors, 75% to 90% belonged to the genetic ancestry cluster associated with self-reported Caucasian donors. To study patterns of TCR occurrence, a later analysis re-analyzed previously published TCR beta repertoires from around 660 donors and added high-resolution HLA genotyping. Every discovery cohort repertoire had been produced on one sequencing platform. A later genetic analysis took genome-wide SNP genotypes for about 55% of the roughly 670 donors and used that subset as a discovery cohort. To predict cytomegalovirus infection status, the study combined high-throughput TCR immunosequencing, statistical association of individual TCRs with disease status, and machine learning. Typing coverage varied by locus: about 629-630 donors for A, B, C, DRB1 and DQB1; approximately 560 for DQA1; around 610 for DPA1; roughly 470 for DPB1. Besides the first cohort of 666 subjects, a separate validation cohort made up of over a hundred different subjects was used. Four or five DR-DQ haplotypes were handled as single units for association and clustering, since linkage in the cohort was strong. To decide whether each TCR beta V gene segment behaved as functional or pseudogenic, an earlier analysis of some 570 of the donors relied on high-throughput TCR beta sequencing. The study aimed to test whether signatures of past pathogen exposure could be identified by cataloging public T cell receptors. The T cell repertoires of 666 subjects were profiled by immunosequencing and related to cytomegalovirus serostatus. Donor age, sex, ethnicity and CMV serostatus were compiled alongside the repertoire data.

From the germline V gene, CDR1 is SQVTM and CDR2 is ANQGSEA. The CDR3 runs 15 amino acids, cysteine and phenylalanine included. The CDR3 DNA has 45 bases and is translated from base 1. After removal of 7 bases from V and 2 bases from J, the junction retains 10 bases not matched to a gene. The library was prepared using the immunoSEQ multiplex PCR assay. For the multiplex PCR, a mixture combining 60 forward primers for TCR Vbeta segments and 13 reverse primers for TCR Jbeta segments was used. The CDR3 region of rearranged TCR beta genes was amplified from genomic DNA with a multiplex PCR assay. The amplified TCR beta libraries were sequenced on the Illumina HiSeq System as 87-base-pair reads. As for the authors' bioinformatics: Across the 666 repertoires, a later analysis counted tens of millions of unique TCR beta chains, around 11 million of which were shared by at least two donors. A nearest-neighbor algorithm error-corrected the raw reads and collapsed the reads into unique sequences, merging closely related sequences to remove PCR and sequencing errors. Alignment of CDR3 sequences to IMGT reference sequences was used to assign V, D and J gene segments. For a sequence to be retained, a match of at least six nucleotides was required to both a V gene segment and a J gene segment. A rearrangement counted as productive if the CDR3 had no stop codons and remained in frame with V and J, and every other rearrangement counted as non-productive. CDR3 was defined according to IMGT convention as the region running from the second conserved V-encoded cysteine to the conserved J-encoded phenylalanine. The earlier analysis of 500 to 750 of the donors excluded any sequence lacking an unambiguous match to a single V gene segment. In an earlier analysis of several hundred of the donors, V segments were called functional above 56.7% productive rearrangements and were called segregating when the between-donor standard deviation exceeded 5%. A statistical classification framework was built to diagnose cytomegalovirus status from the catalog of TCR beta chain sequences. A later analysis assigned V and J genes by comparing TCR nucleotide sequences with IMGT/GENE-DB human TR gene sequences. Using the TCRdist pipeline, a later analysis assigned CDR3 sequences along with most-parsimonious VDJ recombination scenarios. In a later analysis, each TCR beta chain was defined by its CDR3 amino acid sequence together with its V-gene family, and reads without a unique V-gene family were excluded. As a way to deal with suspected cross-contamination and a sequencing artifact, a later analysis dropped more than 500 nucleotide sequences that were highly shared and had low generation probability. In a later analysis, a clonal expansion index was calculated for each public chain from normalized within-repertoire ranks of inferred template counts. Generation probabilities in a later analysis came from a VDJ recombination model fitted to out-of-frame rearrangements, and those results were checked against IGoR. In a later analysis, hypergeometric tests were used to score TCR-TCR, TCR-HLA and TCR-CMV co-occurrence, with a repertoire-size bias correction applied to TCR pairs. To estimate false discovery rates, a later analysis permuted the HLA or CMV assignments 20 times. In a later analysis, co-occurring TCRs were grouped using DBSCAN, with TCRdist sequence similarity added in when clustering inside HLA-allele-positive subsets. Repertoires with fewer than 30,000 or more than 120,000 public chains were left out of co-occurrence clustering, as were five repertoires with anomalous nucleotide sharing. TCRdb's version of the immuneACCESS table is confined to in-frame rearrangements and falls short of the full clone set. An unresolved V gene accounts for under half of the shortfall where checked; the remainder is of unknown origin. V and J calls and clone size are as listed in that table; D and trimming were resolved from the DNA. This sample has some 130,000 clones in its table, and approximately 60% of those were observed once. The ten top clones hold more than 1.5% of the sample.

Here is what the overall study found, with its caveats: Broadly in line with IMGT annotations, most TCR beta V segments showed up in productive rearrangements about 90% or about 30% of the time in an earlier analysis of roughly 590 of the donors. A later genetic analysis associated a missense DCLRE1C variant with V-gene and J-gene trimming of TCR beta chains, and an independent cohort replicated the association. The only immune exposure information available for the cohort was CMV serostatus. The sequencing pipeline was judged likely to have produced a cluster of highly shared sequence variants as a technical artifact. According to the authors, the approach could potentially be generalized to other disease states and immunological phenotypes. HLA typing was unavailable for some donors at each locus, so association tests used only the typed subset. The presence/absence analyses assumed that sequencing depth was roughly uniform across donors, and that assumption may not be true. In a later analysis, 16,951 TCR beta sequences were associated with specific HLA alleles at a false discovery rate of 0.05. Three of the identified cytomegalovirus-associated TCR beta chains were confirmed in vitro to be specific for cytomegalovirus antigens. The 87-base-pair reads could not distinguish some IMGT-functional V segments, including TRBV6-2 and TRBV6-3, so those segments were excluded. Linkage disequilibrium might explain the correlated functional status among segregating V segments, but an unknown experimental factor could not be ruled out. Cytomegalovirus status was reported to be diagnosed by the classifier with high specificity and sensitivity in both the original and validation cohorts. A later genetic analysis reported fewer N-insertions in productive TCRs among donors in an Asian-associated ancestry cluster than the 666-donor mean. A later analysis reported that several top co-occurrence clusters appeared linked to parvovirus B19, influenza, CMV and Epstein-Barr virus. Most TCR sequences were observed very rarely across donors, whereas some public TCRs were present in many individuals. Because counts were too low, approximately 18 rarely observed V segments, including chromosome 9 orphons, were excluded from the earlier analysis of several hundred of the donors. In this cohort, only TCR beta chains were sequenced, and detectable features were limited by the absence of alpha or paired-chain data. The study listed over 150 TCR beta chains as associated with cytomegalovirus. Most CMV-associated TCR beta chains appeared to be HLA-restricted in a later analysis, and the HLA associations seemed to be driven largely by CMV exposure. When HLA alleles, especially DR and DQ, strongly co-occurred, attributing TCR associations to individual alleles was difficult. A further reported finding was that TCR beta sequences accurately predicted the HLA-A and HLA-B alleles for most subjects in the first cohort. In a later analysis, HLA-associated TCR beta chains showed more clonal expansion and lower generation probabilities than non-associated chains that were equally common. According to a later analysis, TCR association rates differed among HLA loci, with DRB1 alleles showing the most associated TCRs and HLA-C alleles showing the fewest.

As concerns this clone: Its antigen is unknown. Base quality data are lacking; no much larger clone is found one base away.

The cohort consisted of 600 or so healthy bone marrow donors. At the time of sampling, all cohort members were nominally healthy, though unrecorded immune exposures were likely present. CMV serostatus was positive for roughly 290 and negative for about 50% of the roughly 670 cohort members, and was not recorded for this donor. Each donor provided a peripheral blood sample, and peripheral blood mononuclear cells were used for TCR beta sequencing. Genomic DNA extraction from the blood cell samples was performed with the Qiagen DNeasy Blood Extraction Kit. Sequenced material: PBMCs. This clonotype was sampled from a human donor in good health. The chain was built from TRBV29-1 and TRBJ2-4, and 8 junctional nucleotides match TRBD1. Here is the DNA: TGCAGCGCTCTACAGGGGGGTCAGTCCAAAAACATTCAGTACTTC. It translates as CSALQGGQSKNIQYF.